This entry features one T cell receptor (beta chain) sequence. The method was immunoSEQ multiplex PCR; TCRdb's version includes in-frame clones alone and lacks a portion of them. This table holds about 93,000 clones, roughly 90% found once. The source of the sample is a study of T cell changes during pregnancy in multiple sclerosis. The V end was cut by 3 bases, the J end by 4 bases, with 7 bases between. CDR1 LNHDA and CDR2 SQIVND come from the germline V gene (reference sequence). The CDR3 is 13 residues long. The chain employs TRBV19 and TRBJ1-5; D not certain. The clonotype comes from a female donor with multiple sclerosis, enrolled in a pregnancy study. This specimen was peripheral blood, taken before pregnancy. The CDR3 DNA follows: TGTGCCAGTAGTATTACTCATAATCAGCCCCAGCATTTT. It codes for CASSITHNQPQHF.